Listed below are T cell receptor beta chains from one sample, sequenced in a study of metastatic and nonmetastatic thyroid tumors. TCRdb re-analyzed the PCR reads using MiXCR. The sample consists of about 18,000 clones, less than 25% of them appearing once. Sequenced sample: tumor tissue. Source of these receptors: a female donor with papillary thyroid cancer or a benign thyroid nodule (not recorded which). Some clones in this sample may be carry-over from other donors' samples. Both conserved end residues are part of each CDR3. D genes are given only for firm matches. Where a row states a size, it is once, few, many or the class of an expanded clone; other rows omit it.

NA	TRBJ2-7	many	TRBV27	CASSWDGPTYEQYF	TGTGCCAGCAGTTGGGACGGTCCGACCTACGAGCAGTACTTC
NA	TRBJ2-7	many	TRBV9	CASSVSWYEQYF	TGTGCCAGCAGCGTATCTTGGTACGAGCAGTACTTC
NA	TRBJ2-6	NA	TRBV7-2	CASSLAVSGANVLTF	TGTGCCAGCAGCTTAGCGGTGTCTGGGGCCAACGTCCTGACTTTC
TRBD1	TRBJ1-2	many	TRBV20-1	CSASSGTGLYGYTF	TGCAGTGCTAGCTCCGGGACAGGCCTCTATGGCTACACCTTC
NA	TRBJ2-5	NA	TRBV28	CASSSETQYF	TGTGCCAGCAGTTCGGAGACCCAGTACTTC
NA	TRBJ2-7	many	TRBV19	CASSNTDRLYEQYF	TGTGCCAGTAGTAACACAGACAGGCTCTACGAGCAGTACTTC
NA	TRBJ2-5	many	TRBV20-1	CSARNVPRVTQYF	TGCAGTGCTAGAAATGTCCCTAGGGTGACCCAGTACTTC
TRBD2	TRBJ2-3	NA	TRBV11-1	CASSLESGSYTQYF	TGTGCCAGCAGCTTAGAGAGCGGGAGTTATACGCAGTATTTT
TRBD2	TRBJ2-1	NA	TRBV20-1	CSAREAGGAGGPQEQFF	TGCAGTGCTAGAGAGGCCGGGGGAGCGGGAGGGCCCCAGGAGCAGTTCTTC
TRBD1	TRBJ2-5	NA	TRBV7-9	CASSSPSTGGLETQYF	TGTGCCAGCAGCTCGCCCTCTACAGGGGGTTTGGAGACCCAGTACTTC
NA	TRBJ1-5	NA	TRBV28	CASMLWGEGNQPQHF	TGTGCCAGCATGCTTTGGGGAGAGGGCAATCAGCCCCAGCATTTT
TRBD2	TRBJ2-7	many	TRBV20-1	CSASFRTSGRASYEQYF	TGCAGTGCTAGCTTCAGGACTAGCGGGAGGGCAAGCTACGAGCAGTACTTC
NA	TRBJ2-5	NA	TRBV7-2	CASSWGGQQETQYF	TGTGCCAGCAGCTGGGGGGGACAACAAGAGACCCAGTACTTC
NA	TRBJ2-7	medium-sized	TRBV20-1	CSARDPTATYEQYF	TGCAGTGCTAGAGATCCGACCGCGACCTACGAGCAGTACTTC
NA	TRBJ1-1	few	TRBV6-1	CASSRGDTEAFF	TGTGCCAGCTCCCGGGGGGACACTGAAGCTTTCTTT
NA	TRBJ2-5	many	TRBV5-4	CASSLKSQETQYF	TGTGCCAGCAGCTTGAAGAGCCAAGAGACCCAGTACTTC
TRBD1	TRBJ1-6	NA	TRBV19	CASTPDRAGLSPLHF	TGTGCCAGTACCCCAGACAGGGCAGGGCTGTCACCCCTCCACTTT
NA	TRBJ2-1	many	TRBV12-3/TRBV12-4	CASSPYGYNEQFF	TGTGCCAGCAGTCCGTATGGGTACAATGAGCAGTTCTTC
TRBD1	TRBJ2-7	NA	TRBV5-1	CASSLDRGSYEQYF	TGCGCCAGCAGCCTGGACAGGGGGAGCTACGAGCAGTACTTC
TRBD2	TRBJ2-5	NA	TRBV20-1	CSAIGTSGSQTQYF	TGCAGTGCTATCGGGACTAGCGGCAGCCAGACCCAGTACTTC